A single sample gave rise to the 3 T cell receptor beta chains below, sequenced in a study of shared clonotypes between healthy human individuals. Assay: immunoSEQ multiplex PCR; the TCRdb copy retains only in-frame clones and omits some. The sample has around 2.3 million clones, approximately 95% seen once; the top ten hold more than 0.1%. Sequencing was done on a sample of naive CD4+ T cells sorted from blood. The sample's subset: CD45RA+ positively selected. These receptors came from a young man in good health.

The V gene is TRBV28, the J gene TRBJ2-1; D is perhaps TRBD2 (5 bases). This CDR3 spans 13 amino acids. Germline-derived CDR1 and CDR2 are MDHEN and SYDVKM. Trimming removed 4 bases from V and 8 bases from J, with 12 bases in between. The CDR3 spells CASSSPGVYEQFF. The CDR3 nucleotides read TGTGCCAGCAGTTCCCCCGGGGTCTATGAGCAGTTCTTC.

The CDR3 protein is CASSFSAVGYEQYF. As DNA, the CDR3 is TGTGCCAGCAGCTTTTCGGCCGTGGGCTACGAGCAGTACTTC. The chain combines TRBV7-9 with TRBJ2-7; D is ambiguous. The CDR3 has 14 residues. In germline, CDR1 is SEHNR, CDR2 FQNEAQ (reference sequence). Trimming removed 3 bases at V and 3 bases at J, with 12 bases between. Combining the CDR3 with reference TRBV7-9 and TRBJ2-7 gives the whole variable domain DTGVSQNPRHKITKRGQNVTFRCDPISEHNRLYWYRQTLGQGPEFLTYFQNEAQLEKSRLLSDRFSAERPKGSFSTLEIQRTEQGDSAMYLCASSFSAVGYEQYFGPGTRLTVT.

The chain combines TRBV30 with TRBJ1-6, with 7 nucleotides matching TRBD1. This CDR3 region has 13 residues. With V trimmed by 4 bases and J by 6 bases, 3 bases remained unmatched. Germline CDR1 reads GTSNPN; CDR2 reads SVGIG (reference sequence). Written as DNA, the CDR3 is TGTGCCTGGAAGGGGGCGGGTAATTCACCCCTCCACTTT. This codes for CAWKGAGNSPLHF.